This T cell receptor beta chain emerged from a study of shared clonotypes between healthy human individuals. In the authors' methods: Filtering differed because ImmunoSEQ produced junction-only sequences that carried no quality scores. Libraries were prepared by immunoSEQ multiplex PCR; TCRdb keeps only in-frame clonotypes and omits some of them. D and trimming were read from the DNA, whereas the V and J calls and clone size are those reported in that table. The profile shows some 1,400,000 clones, roughly 96% of them singletons. Germline V lookup: CDR1 SGHNT, CDR2 YYREEE (reference sequence). The CDR3 extends over 13 amino acids. Between the trimmed V and J ends, which lost 6 bases and 12 bases, there was a span of 19 bases.

The clonotype was recovered from a man aged 25-40 years in good health. The J gene is TRBJ2-1, the V gene TRBV5-4; the D is unclear. The material sequenced was naive CD4+ T cells sorted from blood. Subset: CD45RA+ positively selected. The CDR3 sequence: CASTAAGPGPQFF. The DNA for the CDR3 is TGTGCCAGCACCGCCGCCGGCCCGGGTCCGCAGTTCTTC.